Below, one T cell receptor (beta chain) is given with its context. The CDR3 sequence is 15 residues long. V gave up 2 bases and J gave up 1 base, with 8 bases separating them. Germline V gene sequence: CDR1 LNHDA, CDR2 SQIVND (reference sequence). This sample was taken from a study of T cell responses to AZD1222 COVID-19 vaccine. Profiled with immunoSEQ multiplex PCR; TCRdb holds only in-frame clones, not every one. Of 70,000 to 80,000 clones listed, around three quarters are singletons. The V gene is TRBV19, the J gene TRBJ2-2; D remains unclear. The sample was peripheral blood, taken 28 days after the second AZD1222 dose. The TCR sequence derives from an adult who received the AZD1222 COVID-19 vaccine. For the CDR3, the DNA is TGTGCCAGTAGTATAAACCCGGGGAACACCGGGGAGCTGTTTTTT. Translated: CASSINPGNTGELFF.